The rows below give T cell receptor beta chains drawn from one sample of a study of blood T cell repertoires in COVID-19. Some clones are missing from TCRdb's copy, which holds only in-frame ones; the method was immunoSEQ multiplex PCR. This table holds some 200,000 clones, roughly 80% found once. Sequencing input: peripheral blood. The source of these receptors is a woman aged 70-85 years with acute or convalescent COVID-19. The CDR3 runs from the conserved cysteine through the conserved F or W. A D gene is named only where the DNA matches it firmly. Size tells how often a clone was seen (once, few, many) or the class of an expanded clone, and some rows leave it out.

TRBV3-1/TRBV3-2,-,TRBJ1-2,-,CASSPNKGDYGYTF,TGTGCCAGCAGCCCGAATAAAGGGGACTATGGCTACACCTTC
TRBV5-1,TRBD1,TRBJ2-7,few,CASSLVGTGAYEQYF,TGCGCCAGCAGCTTGGTCGGGACAGGAGCCTACGAGCAGTACTTC
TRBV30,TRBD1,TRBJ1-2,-,CAWAGQGVIYGYTF,TGTGCCTGGGCTGGACAGGGGGTAATTTATGGCTACACCTTC
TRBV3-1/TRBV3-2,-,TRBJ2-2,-,CASSQVRSTGELFF,TGTGCCAGCAGCCAAGTGAGGAGCACCGGGGAGCTGTTTTTT
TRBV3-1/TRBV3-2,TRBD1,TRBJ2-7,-,CASSYRDRAAEQYF,TGTGCCAGCAGCTACCGGGACAGGGCGGCCGAGCAGTACTTC
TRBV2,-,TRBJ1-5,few,CASSDFKGGDQPQHF,TGTGCCAGCAGTGATTTTAAAGGGGGGGATCAGCCCCAGCATTTT
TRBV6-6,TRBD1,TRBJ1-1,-,CASRTTQQGADTEAFF,TGTGCCAGCAGGACTACTCAACAGGGGGCGGACACTGAAGCTTTCTTT
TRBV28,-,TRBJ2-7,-,CASIRVAPYEQYF,TGTGCCAGCATTCGGGTGGCCCCCTACGAGCAGTACTTC
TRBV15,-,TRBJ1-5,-,CATSRGYDFSNQPQHF,TGTGCCACCAGCAGAGGCTACGACTTTAGCAATCAGCCCCAGCATTTT
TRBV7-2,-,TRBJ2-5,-,CASSPVTGIQETQYF,TGTGCCAGCAGCCCTGTGACAGGTATTCAAGAGACCCAGTACTTC
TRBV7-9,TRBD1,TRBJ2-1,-,CASSLRLGQGGEQFF,TGTGCCAGCAGCTTACGTCTCGGACAGGGTGGCGAGCAGTTCTTC
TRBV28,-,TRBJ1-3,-,CASGRQVVGNTIYF,TGTGCCAGCGGTCGACAGGTTGTAGGAAACACCATATATTTT
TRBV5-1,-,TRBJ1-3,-,CASSLGAAPSGNTIYF,TGCGCCAGCAGCTTGGGAGCTGCCCCCTCTGGAAACACCATATATTTT
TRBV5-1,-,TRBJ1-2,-,CASSLEGGAGYGYTF,TGCGCCAGCAGCTTGGAAGGGGGGGCTGGCTATGGCTACACCTTC
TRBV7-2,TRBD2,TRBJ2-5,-,CASSLGLAGTETQYF,TGTGCCAGCAGCCTGGGACTAGCGGGAACAGAGACCCAGTACTTC
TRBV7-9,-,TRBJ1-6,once,CASSSNSPLHF,TGTGCCAGCAGCTCGAATTCACCCCTCCACTTT
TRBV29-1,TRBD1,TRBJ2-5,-,CSVLDRGRPETQYF,TGCAGCGTCCTAGACAGGGGGCGCCCAGAGACCCAGTACTTC
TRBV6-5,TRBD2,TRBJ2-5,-,CASSPTSGSQETQYF,TGTGCCAGCAGTCCGACTAGCGGATCTCAAGAGACCCAGTACTTC
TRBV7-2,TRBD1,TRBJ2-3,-,CASSRTGATDTQYF,TGTGCCAGCAGTCGGACAGGGGCTACAGATACGCAGTATTTT
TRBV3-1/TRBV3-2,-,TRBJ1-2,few,CASSQHIVRGDGYTF,TGTGCCAGCAGCCAGCATATTGTCAGGGGCGATGGCTACACCTTC
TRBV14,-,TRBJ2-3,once,CASSPSTDTQYF,TGTGCCAGCAGCCCAAGCACAGATACGCAGTATTTT
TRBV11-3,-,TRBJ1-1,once,CASSEGHTNTEAFF,TGTGCCAGCAGCGAAGGACATACGAACACTGAAGCTTTCTTT
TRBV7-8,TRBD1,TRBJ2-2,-,CASKDLRQGDTGELFF,TGTGCCAGCAAGGACCTGCGGCAGGGGGACACCGGGGAGCTGTTTTTT
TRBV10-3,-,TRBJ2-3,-,CAIRSRDTDTQYF,TGTGCCATCAGGTCACGGGACACAGATACGCAGTATTTT
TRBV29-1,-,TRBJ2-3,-,CSVVTGSTDTQYF,TGCAGCGTTGTCACGGGAAGCACAGATACGCAGTATTTT
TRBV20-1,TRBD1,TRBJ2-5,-,CSASPGQDLFQETQYF,TGCAGTGCTAGTCCGGGACAGGACTTGTTCCAAGAGACCCAGTACTTC
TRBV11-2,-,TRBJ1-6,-,CASSPGAYNSPLHF,TGTGCCAGCAGCCCCGGGGCCTATAATTCACCCCTCCACTTT
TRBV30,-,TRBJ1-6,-,CAWSVWTGGSYNSPLHF,TGTGCCTGGAGTGTATGGACCGGGGGCTCCTATAATTCACCCCTCCACTTT
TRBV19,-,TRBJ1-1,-,CASSVRENTEAFF,TGTGCCAGTAGTGTCCGAGAGAACACTGAAGCTTTCTTT
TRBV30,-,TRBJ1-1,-,CAWSVLPNTEAFF,TGTGCCTGGAGTGTACTCCCGAACACTGAAGCTTTCTTT